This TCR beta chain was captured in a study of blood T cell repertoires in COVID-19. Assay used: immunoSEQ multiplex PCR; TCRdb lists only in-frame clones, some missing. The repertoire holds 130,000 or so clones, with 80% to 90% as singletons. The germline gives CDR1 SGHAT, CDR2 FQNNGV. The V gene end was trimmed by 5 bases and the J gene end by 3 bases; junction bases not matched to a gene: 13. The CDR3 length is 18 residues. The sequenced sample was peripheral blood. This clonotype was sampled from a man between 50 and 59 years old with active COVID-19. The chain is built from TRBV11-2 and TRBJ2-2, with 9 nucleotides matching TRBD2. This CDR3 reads CASSRPRESSGDTGELFF. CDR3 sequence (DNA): TGTGCCAGCAGCCGGCCCCGGGAGTCTAGCGGGGACACCGGGGAGCTGTTTTTT.